These 25 T cell receptor beta chains originate from one sample sequenced in a study of cytomegalovirus exposure and HLA in healthy donors. 60 Vbeta and 13 Jbeta primers were used in PCR. Libraries were prepared by immunoSEQ multiplex PCR; TCRdb keeps only in-frame clonotypes and omits some of them. The sample yields 60,000 to 85,000 clones, around 74% seen once. Sequencing input: PBMCs. These receptors originate from a human donor in good health.

V and J are TRBV27 and TRBJ2-7; 8 nucleotides align to TRBD1. V lost 1 base, J lost 6 bases, and 5 bases stayed unmatched. This CDR3 contains 14 residues. CDR1 is MNHEY, CDR2 SMNVEV, per germline (reference sequence). CDR3 amino acids: CASSLCQGACEQYF. For the CDR3, the DNA is TGTGCCAGCAGTTTATGCCAGGGGGCGTGCGAGCAGTACTTC.

V usage is TRBV19 and J usage is TRBJ2-5; TRBD1 matches 11 bases. After removal of 9 bases from V and 4 bases from J, the junction contained 7 bases not matched to a gene. The germline V gene encodes CDR1 LNHDA and CDR2 SQIVND (reference sequence). The CDR3 extends over 14 amino acids. CDR3 protein: CASSRDRGGETQYF. The CDR3 bases are TGTGCCAGCTCCCGGGACAGGGGGGGAGAGACCCAGTACTTC.

CDR3 loop: CASNRQGTNQPQHF. As DNA, the CDR3 is TGTGCCAGTAATCGACAGGGAACCAATCAGCCCCAGCATTTT. This chain links TRBV19 with TRBJ1-5; TRBD1 matches 7 bases. Germline CDR1 LNHDA, CDR2 SQIVND (reference sequence). J gave up 3 bases and V 7 bases, and 6 bases lay outside the gene matches. The CDR3 is 14 amino acids.

The chain joins TRBV10-1 to TRBJ1-1; D not certain. Trimming took off 3 bases at V and 1 base at J, with 6 bases between the two ends. The CDR3 totals 13 residues. Germline-derived CDR1 and CDR2 are WNHNN and SYGVQD (reference sequence). The CDR3 here is CASSDNGNTEAFF. Here the CDR3 DNA reads TGCGCCAGCAGTGATAACGGGAACACTGAAGCTTTCTTT.

The chain links TRBV27 to TRBJ1-2; a weak D match, TRBD1 (5 bases). Germline V CDR1 and CDR2: MNHEY, SMNVEV (reference sequence). CDR3 length equals 14 residues. The V gene lost 6 bases and the J gene lost 4 bases, with 15 bases spanning the gap. CDR3 protein: CASSLKGISYGYTF. As DNA, the CDR3 is TGTGCCAGCAGCCTCAAGGGGATTTCCTATGGCTACACCTTC.

This clone was found once. The rearrangement joins TRBV4-1 to TRBJ2-3; 12 nucleotides agree with TRBD2. V lost 4 bases to trimming and J lost 0 bases; unmatched junction nucleotides: 8. The germline V gene has CDR1 MGHRA and CDR2 YSYEKL. This CDR3 is 18 amino acids long. CDR3 region: CASSRRGTSGSSTDTQYF. In DNA form, the CDR3 reads TGCGCCAGCAGCCGGAGGGGGACTAGCGGGTCCAGCACAGATACGCAGTATTTT.

V and J are TRBV2 and TRBJ2-5; possible D gene TRBD2, 6 bases. The ends were cut back, 6 bases at V and 4 bases at J, with 12 bases in the middle. Germline V gives CDR1 SNHLY, CDR2 FYNNEI. The CDR3 length is 13 residues. The CDR3 spells CASRGGAGETQYF. The CDR3 DNA reads TGTGCCAGCAGGGGGGGAGCAGGAGAGACCCAGTACTTC. The full variable domain, in which reference TRBV2 and TRBJ2-5 provide the parts outside the CDR3, is EPEVTQTPSHQVTQMGQEVILRCVPISNHLYFYWYRQILGQKVEFLVSFYNNEISEKSEIFDDQFSVERPDGSNFTLKIRSTKLEDSAMYFCASRGGAGETQYFGPGTRLLVL.

The CDR3 nucleotides are TGTGCCAGCAGCTTGGTATGGCGCCTAGCGGATACGTCCTACGAGCAGTACTTC. Translated: CASSLVWRLADTSYEQYF. The chain links TRBV5-6 to TRBJ2-7; 7 nucleotides line up with TRBD2. The length of the CDR3 is 18 residues. In germline, CDR1 is SGHDT, CDR2 YYEEEE. V gave up 0 bases and J gave up 1 base; unmatched junction bases: 13.

The J gene is TRBJ1-1, the V gene TRBV5-1, with D possibly being TRBD1 (5 bases). The CDR3 spans 15 residues. The germline V and J ends were trimmed by 3 bases and 3 bases, with 15 bases remaining between them. CDR1 SGHRS and CDR2 YFSETQ come from the germline V gene. The CDR3 sequence is CASSSPDGGYTEAFF. CDR3 DNA: TGCGCCAGCAGCTCGCCCGACGGGGGGTACACTGAAGCTTTCTTT.

The chain has TRBV6-7 and TRBJ1-1; the D gene is possibly TRBD1 (5 bases). TRBV6-7 is reported as an ORF; its role is uncertain. The CDR3 covers 16 residues. Trimming stripped 6 bases from V and 4 bases from J, with 21 bases between. The CDR3 spells CASSSGTLVPCTEAFF. In DNA form, the CDR3 reads TGTGCCAGCAGCTCCGGGACTCTTGTACCCTGCACTGAAGCTTTCTTT.

J is TRBJ2-5 and V is TRBV12-5; 7 bases match TRBD1. The CDR3 runs to 15 residues. Trimming removed 6 bases from V and 5 bases from J; junction bases left unmatched: 12. CDR1 is LGHNT and CDR2 is FRNRAP in the germline V gene. CDR3 loop: CASGLTGALGETQYF. The CDR3 DNA reads TGTGCTAGTGGCCTCACAGGGGCTCTAGGTGAGACCCAGTACTTC.

This clone has more than one count but fewer than ten. The chain joins TRBV7-7 to TRBJ2-2; TRBD1 aligns across 9 bases. There are 15 residues in the CDR3. Per the germline V gene, CDR1 is SSHAT and CDR2 is FNYEAQ (reference sequence). Trimming took 3 bases from V and 7 from J; bases not matched to a gene: 6. The CDR3 sequence is CASSLRDRDVGELFF. CDR3 coding DNA: TGTGCCAGCAGCTTGAGGGACAGGGATGTCGGGGAGCTGTTTTTT. Filled out from reference TRBV7-7 and TRBJ2-2, the complete variable domain reads GAGVSQSPRYKVTKRGQDVTLRCDPISSHATLYWYQQALGQGPEFLTYFNYEAQPDKSGLPSDRFSAERPEGSISTLTIQRTEQRDSAMYRCASSLRDRDVGELFFGEGSRLTVL.

This clone appeared a few times. The chain carries TRBV6-6 and TRBJ1-5; D is undetermined. The ends were cut back, 7 bases at V and 3 bases at J, with 16 bases in the middle. The germline gives CDR1 MNHNY, CDR2 SVGAGI (reference sequence). The CDR3 sequence is 15 residues long. CDR3 DNA sequence: TGTGCCAGCACCCAGACACAGCCTAACAATCAGCCCCAGCATTTT. Its protein is CASTQTQPNNQPQHF.

Comments on this clone: The junction departs from germline at one end; a sequencing error may be responsible. The chain couples TRBV6-6 to TRBJ2-7, with 8 bases lining up with TRBD1. This CDR3 is 15 amino acids long. Germline CDR1 is MNHNY and CDR2 is SVGAGI (reference sequence). The CDR3 reads CTSSYPDRGSYEQYF. The CDR3 DNA reads TGTACCAGCAGTTACCCTGACAGGGGATCCTACGAGCAGTACTTC.

This chain links TRBV15 with TRBJ2-1, with TRBD2 matching over 7 bases. CDR3 length: 15 amino acids. Germline CDR1 LNHNV, CDR2 YYDKDF (reference sequence). The trim removed 0 bases at V and 6 bases at J, leaving 5 bases unmatched. The CDR3, as DNA: TGTGCCACCAGCAGAGAGGCGGGAGCGGCCAATGAGCAGTTCTTC. This encodes CATSREAGAANEQFF.

The chain joins TRBV5-6 to TRBJ1-1; D possibly corresponds to TRBD1 (6 bases). The germline gives CDR1 SGHDT, CDR2 YYEEEE. There are 14 residues in the CDR3. V gave up 4 bases and J gave up 12 bases, with 22 bases separating them. The DNA of the CDR3 is TGTGCCAGCAGCAATAGACAGGCCCTGATAACGACTTTCTTT. Its protein product is CASSNRQALITTFF. The complete variable domain, with remaining parts taken from reference TRBV5-6 and TRBJ1-1, reads DAGVTQSPTHLIKTRGQQVTLRCSPKSGHDTVSWYQQALGQGPQFIFQYYEEEERQRGNFPDRFSGHQFPNYSSELNVNALLLGDSALYLCASSNRQALITTFFGQGTRLTVV.

The V call is TRBV9, the J call TRBJ1-4; unclear D gene. Trimming took off 3 bases at V and 4 bases at J, with 13 bases between the two ends. Germline V gene lookup returns CDR1 SGDLS and CDR2 YYNGEE. CDR3 length: 15 residues. CDR3 nucleotide sequence: TGTGCCAGCAGCGCCTTTGACACATTTAATGAAAAACTGTTTTTT. As protein: CASSAFDTFNEKLFF. Using reference TRBV9 and TRBJ1-4 for the parts outside the CDR3, the full variable domain is DSGVTQTPKHLITATGQRVTLRCSPRSGDLSVYWYQQSLDQGLQFLIQYYNGEERAKGNILERFSAQQFPDLHSELNLSSLELGDSALYFCASSAFDTFNEKLFFGSGTQLSVL.

The CDR3: CASRLRLAGSYNEQFF. As DNA, the CDR3 is TGTGCCAGCAGGTTACGACTAGCGGGATCCTACAATGAGCAGTTCTTC. The chain is built from TRBV28 and TRBJ2-1; 11 bases agree with TRBD2. The J segment lost 1 base and the V segment lost 6 bases, leaving 5 bases of the junction unmatched. CDR1 and CDR2 from the germline V gene are MDHEN and SYDVKM. The CDR3 spans 16 residues.

The V gene is TRBV28, the J gene TRBJ1-1; TRBD1 matches 9 bases. CDR1 is MDHEN, CDR2 SYDVKM, per germline. The CDR3 spans 11 residues. The trim removed 6 bases at V and 10 bases at J, leaving 3 bases unmatched. The DNA for the CDR3 is TGTGCCAGCAGCCAGGACAGGGGAGCTTTCTTT. This translates into CASSQDRGAFF.

The rearrangement uses TRBV30 and TRBJ1-1; 10 nucleotides align to TRBD1. Trimming at V came to 5 bases and at J to 10 bases, leaving 4 bases not matched to a gene. The CDR3 spans 11 residues. Germline loops: CDR1 GTSNPN, CDR2 SVGIG (reference sequence). The CDR3, as DNA: TGTGCCTGGGGGACAGGGGACGCAGCTTTCTTT. Translation: CAWGTGDAAFF.

The chain has TRBV5-1 and TRBJ2-2; D is undetermined. V was cut by 0 bases and J by 3 bases, with 12 bases left in between. Germline V lookup: CDR1 SGHRS, CDR2 YFSETQ. CDR3 length equals 16 residues. The CDR3 here is CASSLDPTSHTGELFF. CDR3 DNA: TGCGCCAGCAGCTTGGACCCAACATCTCACACCGGGGAGCTGTTTTTT.

The J gene is TRBJ1-5, the V gene TRBV27; D gene uncertain. Germline V CDR1 and CDR2: MNHEY, SMNVEV (reference sequence). This CDR3 is built from 14 residues. Trimming cost V 5 bases and J 2 bases, with 10 bases left between them. CDR3 protein: CASSTIGGNQPQHF. Here the CDR3 DNA reads TGTGCCAGCAGTACCATCGGTGGCAATCAGCCCCAGCATTTT.

The chain joins TRBV28 to TRBJ1-2, with 7 bases matching TRBD1. Trimming took 2 bases from V and 5 from J; bases not matched to a gene: 5. CDR1 MDHEN and CDR2 SYDVKM come from the germline V gene. The CDR3 length is 14 residues. The DNA for the CDR3 is TGTGCCAGCAGTTTAGGGGGACAGACTTATGGCTACACCTTC. This sequence encodes CASSLGGQTYGYTF.

CDR3 nucleotides: TGTGCTAGTGGTTTGCGGACTAGCGGGAGGGACATCAATGAGCAGTTCTTC. This translates into CASGLRTSGRDINEQFF. The chain links TRBV12-5 to TRBJ2-1; 15 bases match TRBD2. The V gene's germline CDR1 is LGHNT and CDR2 FRNRAP. The CDR3 covers 17 residues. V lost 2 bases and J lost 6; bases outside the gene matches: 5.

This clone came up a few times. The chain recombines TRBV7-2 with TRBJ2-7, with TRBD2 matching 7 bases. Losses at the gene ends were 4 bases for V and 0 bases for J; bases not matched to a gene: 6. Germline CDR1 is SGHTA and CDR2 is FQGNSA. This CDR3 region has 15 residues. Here the CDR3 reads CASSSGLGSSYEQYF. DNA for the CDR3: TGTGCCAGCAGCTCAGGACTAGGGAGCTCCTACGAGCAGTACTTC.